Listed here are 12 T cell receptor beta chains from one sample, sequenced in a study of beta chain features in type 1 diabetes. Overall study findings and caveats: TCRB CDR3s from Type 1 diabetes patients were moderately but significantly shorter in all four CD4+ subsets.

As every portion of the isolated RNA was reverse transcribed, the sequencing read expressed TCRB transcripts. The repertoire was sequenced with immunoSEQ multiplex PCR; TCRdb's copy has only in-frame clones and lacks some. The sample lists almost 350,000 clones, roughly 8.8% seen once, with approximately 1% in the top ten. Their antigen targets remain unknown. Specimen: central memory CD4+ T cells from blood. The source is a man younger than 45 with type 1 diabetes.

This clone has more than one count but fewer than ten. The CDR3 reads CASSLDPGPYEQYF. CDR3 nucleotide sequence: TGCGCCAGCAGCTTGGACCCAGGGCCCTACGAGCAGTACTTC. The chain combines TRBV5-1 with TRBJ2-7; possibly TRBD1 for D (5 bases). The CDR3 loop spans 14 amino acids. Germline V gene lookup returns CDR1 SGHRS and CDR2 YFSETQ. V lost 0 bases and J lost 2, with 9 bases in between. The full variable domain, completed using reference TRBV5-1 and TRBJ2-7, is KAGVTQTPRYLIKTRGQQVTLSCSPISGHRSVSWYQQTPGQGLQFLFEYFSETQRNKGNFPGRFSGRQFSNSRSEMNVSTLELGDSALYLCASSLDPGPYEQYFGPGTRLTVT.

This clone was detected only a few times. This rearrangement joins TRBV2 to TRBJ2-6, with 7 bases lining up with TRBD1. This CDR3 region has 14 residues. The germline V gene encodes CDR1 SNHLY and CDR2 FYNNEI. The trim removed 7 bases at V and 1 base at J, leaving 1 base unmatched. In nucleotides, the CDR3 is TGTGCCAGCATACAGGGGTCTGGGGCCAACGTCCTGACTTTC. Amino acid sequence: CASIQGSGANVLTF.

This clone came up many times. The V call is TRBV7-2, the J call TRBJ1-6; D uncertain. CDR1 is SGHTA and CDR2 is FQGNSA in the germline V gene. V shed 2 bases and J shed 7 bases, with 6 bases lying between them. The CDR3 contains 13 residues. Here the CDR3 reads CASSLNTNSPLHF. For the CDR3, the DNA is TGTGCCAGCAGCTTAAACACGAATTCACCCCTCCACTTT.

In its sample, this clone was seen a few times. The CDR3 DNA reads TGCAGTGCGAACCGGGAAAACATTCAGTACTTC. Its protein is CSANRENIQYF. This sequence joins TRBV20-1 and TRBJ2-4; D gene unclear. This CDR3 region has 11 residues. Trimming shortened V by 6 bases and J by 5 bases, and 8 bases separated the two germline ends. Germline CDR1 DFQATT, CDR2 SNEGSKA (reference sequence).

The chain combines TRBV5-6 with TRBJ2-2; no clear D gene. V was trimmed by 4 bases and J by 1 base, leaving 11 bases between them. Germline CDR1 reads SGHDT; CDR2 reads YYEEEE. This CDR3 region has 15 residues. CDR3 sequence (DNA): TGTGCCAGCAGCCCGGGCCCCCAGAACACCGGGGAGCTGTTTTTT. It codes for CASSPGPQNTGELFF.

The CDR3 nucleotides read TGTGCCAGCAGCACCCCGGGAGAGACCCAGTACTTC. Its translation is CASSTPGETQYF. The chain joins TRBV7-2 to TRBJ2-5; D gene uncertain. V gave up 5 bases and J gave up 4 bases, with 8 bases separating them. Germline-derived CDR1 and CDR2 are SGHTA and FQGNSA. This CDR3 comprises 12 residues.

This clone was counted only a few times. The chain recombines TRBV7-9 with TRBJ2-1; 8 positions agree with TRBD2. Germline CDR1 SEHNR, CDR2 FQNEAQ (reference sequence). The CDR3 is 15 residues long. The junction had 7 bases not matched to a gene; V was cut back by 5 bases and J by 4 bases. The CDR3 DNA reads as TGTGCCAGCAGCGTCCGGGCGGGGGGATACAATGAGCAGTTCTTC. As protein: CASSVRAGGYNEQFF.

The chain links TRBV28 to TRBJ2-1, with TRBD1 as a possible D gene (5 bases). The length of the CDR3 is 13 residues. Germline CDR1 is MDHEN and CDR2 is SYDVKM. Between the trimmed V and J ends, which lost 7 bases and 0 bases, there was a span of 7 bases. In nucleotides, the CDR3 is TGTGCCAGCATCGACAGCTCCTACAATGAGCAGTTCTTC. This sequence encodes CASIDSSYNEQFF.

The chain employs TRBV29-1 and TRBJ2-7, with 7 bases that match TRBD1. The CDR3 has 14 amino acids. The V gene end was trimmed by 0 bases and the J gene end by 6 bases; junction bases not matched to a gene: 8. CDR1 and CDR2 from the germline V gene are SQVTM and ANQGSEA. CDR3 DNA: TGCAGCGTTGAAGATCCTGAAGGGGGCGCCGAGCAGTACTTC. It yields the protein CSVEDPEGGAEQYF.

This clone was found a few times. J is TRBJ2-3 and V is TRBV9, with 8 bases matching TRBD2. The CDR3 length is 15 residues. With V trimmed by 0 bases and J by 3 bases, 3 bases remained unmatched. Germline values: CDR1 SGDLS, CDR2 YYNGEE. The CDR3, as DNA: TGTGCCAGCAGCGTAGTCGCGGGGGGAACAGATACGCAGTATTTT. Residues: CASSVVAGGTDTQYF.

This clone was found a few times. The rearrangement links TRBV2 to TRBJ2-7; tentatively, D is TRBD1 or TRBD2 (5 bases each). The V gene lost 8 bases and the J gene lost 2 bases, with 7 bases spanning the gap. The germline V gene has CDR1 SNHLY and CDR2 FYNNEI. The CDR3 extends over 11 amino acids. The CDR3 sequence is CASGTPYEQYF. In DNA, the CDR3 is TGTGCCAGCGGGACGCCCTACGAGCAGTACTTC.

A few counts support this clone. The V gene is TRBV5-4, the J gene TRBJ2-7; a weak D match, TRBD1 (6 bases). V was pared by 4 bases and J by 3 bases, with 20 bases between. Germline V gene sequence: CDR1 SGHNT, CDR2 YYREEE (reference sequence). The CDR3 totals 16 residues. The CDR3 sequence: CASSVGGQTQGYEQYF. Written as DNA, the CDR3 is TGTGCCAGCAGCGTAGGTGGACAGACCCAGGGCTACGAGCAGTACTTC.